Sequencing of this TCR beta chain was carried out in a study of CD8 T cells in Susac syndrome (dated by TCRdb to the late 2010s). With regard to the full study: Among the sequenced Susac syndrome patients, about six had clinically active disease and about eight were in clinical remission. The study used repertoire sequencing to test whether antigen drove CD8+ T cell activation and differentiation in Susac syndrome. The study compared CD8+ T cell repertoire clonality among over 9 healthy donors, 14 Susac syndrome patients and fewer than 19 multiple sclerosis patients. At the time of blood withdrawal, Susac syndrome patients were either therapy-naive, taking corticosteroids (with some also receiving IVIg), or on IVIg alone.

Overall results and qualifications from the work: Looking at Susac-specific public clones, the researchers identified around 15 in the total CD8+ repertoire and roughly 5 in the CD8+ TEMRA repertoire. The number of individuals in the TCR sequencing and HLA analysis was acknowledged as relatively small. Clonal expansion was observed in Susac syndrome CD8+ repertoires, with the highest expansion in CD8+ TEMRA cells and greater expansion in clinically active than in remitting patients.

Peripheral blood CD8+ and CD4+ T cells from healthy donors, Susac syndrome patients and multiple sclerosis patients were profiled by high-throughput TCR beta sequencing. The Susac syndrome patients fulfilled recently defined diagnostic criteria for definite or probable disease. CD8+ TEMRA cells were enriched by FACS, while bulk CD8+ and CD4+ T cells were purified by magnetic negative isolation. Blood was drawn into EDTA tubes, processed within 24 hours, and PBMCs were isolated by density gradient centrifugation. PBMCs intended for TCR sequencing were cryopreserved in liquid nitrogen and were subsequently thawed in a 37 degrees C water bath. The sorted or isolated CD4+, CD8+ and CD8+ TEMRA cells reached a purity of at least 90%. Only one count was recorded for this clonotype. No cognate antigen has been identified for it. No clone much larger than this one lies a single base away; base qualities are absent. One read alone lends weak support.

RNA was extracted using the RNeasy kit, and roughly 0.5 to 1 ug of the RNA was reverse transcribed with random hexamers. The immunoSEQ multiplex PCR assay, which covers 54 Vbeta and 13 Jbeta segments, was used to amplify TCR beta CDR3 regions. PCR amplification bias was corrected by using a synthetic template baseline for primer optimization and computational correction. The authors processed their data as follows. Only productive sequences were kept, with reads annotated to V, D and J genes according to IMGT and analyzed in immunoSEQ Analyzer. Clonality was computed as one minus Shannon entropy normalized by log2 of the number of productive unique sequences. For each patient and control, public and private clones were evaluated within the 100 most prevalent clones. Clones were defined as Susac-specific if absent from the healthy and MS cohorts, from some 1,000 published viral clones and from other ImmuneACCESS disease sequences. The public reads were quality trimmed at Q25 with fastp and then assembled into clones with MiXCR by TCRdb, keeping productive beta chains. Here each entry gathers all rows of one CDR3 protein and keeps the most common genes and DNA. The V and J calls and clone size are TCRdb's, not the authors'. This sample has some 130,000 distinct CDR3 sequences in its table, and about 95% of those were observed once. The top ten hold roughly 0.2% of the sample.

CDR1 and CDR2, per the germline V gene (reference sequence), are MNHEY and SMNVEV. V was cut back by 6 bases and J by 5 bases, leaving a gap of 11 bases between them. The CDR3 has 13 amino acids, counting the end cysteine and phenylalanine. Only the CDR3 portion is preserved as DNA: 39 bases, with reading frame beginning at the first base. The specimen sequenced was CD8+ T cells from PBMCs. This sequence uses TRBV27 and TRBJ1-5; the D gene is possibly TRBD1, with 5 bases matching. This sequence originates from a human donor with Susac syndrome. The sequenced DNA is TGTGCCAGCAGCCTCCAGGGATATCAGCCCCAGCATTTT. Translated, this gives CASSLQGYQPQHF.